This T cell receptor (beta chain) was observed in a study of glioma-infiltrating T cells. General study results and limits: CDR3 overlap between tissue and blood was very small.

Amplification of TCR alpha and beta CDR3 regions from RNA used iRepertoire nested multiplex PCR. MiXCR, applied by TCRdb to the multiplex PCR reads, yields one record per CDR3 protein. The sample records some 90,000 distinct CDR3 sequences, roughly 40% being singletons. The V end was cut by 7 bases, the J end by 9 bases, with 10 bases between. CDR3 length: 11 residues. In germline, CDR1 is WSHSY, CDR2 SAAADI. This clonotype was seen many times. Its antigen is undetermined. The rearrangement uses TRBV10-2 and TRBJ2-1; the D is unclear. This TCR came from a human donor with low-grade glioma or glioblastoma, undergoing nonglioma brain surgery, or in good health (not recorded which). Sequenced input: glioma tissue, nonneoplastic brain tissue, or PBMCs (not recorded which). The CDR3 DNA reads TGCGCCAGCAAAGGCGTCGCTGAGCAGTTCTTC. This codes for CASKGVAEQFF.